One sample yielded the 29 T cell receptor beta chains listed below, sequenced in a study of Ad26.COV2.S vaccination and SARS-CoV-2 variants (dated by TCRdb to the early 2020s). What this sample's treatment or condition label stands for: some 20 received Ad26.COV2.S at low or high dose, single or two shots; about five received placebo; per-sample allocation not given. Repertoires of vaccine and placebo recipients were sequenced from samples collected on day 63 after the first injection. The library was made by the immunoSEQ multiplex PCR assay. The immuneACCESS repertoire file appears here via TCRdb, limited to in-frame rearrangements. These files lack a portion of the clones; in checked studies, under half of the deficit traces to unresolved V genes, and the cause of the others is not known. This sample comprises about 400,000 clones, about 91% of them detected only once. The ten largest make up about 1.9% of the sample.

The source material was peripheral blood, sampled in a trial of Ad26.COV2.S vaccine versus placebo. The receptors were sampled from a person between 18 and 65 years old who received the Ad26.COV2.S COVID-19 vaccine or a placebo.

J is TRBJ2-7 and V is TRBV29-1; no reliable D call. The CDR3 length is 17 residues. With 7 bases removed from V and 1 base from J, the gap between germline ends came to 26 bases. Germline values: CDR1 SQVTM, CDR2 ANQGSEA. The chain's CDR3 is CSEGINWLGKRSYEQYF. Here the CDR3 DNA reads TGCAGCGAAGGGATTAATTGGTTGGGAAAGAGATCCTACGAGCAGTACTTC.

The chain uses TRBV29-1 and TRBJ1-4, with D tentatively TRBD1 (5 bases). The CDR3 is made up of 14 amino acids. Trimming took off 4 bases at V and 8 bases at J, with 17 bases between the two ends. Looked up from germline, CDR1 is SQVTM and CDR2 is ANQGSEA. CDR3 in amino acids: CSVVYDSHPEKLFF. The CDR3 nucleotides are TGCAGCGTTGTATACGACAGCCATCCAGAAAAACTGTTTTTT.

V and J are TRBV14 and TRBJ1-6; a weak D match, TRBD1 (6 bases). Per germline, CDR1 SGHDN and CDR2 FVKESK. The CDR3 spans 14 residues. The V end was cut by 5 bases, the J end by 3 bases, with 8 bases between. Here the CDR3 reads CASSGQLYNSPLHF. In DNA, the CDR3 is TGTGCCAGCAGCGGACAGCTCTATAATTCACCCCTCCACTTT.

The chain is built from TRBV7-8 and TRBJ2-3, with D maybe TRBD2 (5 bases). The V gene lost 0 bases and the J gene lost 2 bases, with 12 bases spanning the gap. Looked up from germline, CDR1 is SGHVS and CDR2 is FQNEAQ. The CDR3 extends over 16 amino acids. CDR3 DNA: TGTGCCAGCAGCTTAGCGGGAGTTCCTATCACAGATACGCAGTATTTT. Its translation is CASSLAGVPITDTQYF.

The chain has TRBV28 and TRBJ2-1; D may be TRBD2 (5 bases). This CDR3 contains 12 residues. Germline V gene data show CDR1 as MDHEN and CDR2 as SYDVKM. The germline V and J ends were trimmed by 8 bases and 8 bases, with 13 bases remaining between them. The CDR3 loop is CASRPGGDEQFF. The CDR3 DNA sequence: TGTGCCAGCCGGCCTGGAGGAGATGAGCAGTTCTTC.

This chain joins TRBV4-1 and TRBJ2-3, with TRBD1 identical over 7 bases. Per germline, CDR1 MGHRA and CDR2 YSYEKL. With V trimmed by 4 bases and J by 7 bases, 5 bases remained unmatched. This CDR3 is 13 amino acids long. This CDR3 is CASSPGDRYTQYF. CDR3 nucleotides: TGCGCCAGCAGCCCAGGGGACAGATATACGCAGTATTTT.

This sequence joins TRBV7-9 and TRBJ2-2, with D unclear. The germline V gene encodes CDR1 SEHNR and CDR2 FQNEAQ (reference sequence). The CDR3 totals 14 residues. Between the trimmed V and J ends, which lost 1 base and 5 bases, there was a span of 8 bases. The CDR3 DNA follows: TGTGCCAGCAGCTTAGAAGGGCGGACCGGGGAGCTGTTTTTT. It translates to CASSLEGRTGELFF.

The chain uses TRBV3-1 (or the pseudogene TRBV3-2) and TRBJ1-2; tentative D call: TRBD1 (6 bases). The germline gives CDR1 LGHDT, CDR2 YNNKEL (reference sequence). V shed 1 base and J shed 4 bases, with 16 bases lying between them. The CDR3 consists of 16 residues. This CDR3 reads CASSQGPPGQVYGYTF. In DNA form, the CDR3 reads TGTGCCAGCAGCCAAGGTCCCCCGGGACAAGTCTATGGCTACACCTTC.

The gene calls are TRBV4-2 and TRBJ2-7; D possibly uses TRBD1 or TRBD2 (6 bases each). V shed 0 bases and J shed 4 bases, with 13 bases lying between them. In germline, CDR1 is LGHNA, CDR2 YNFKEQ. CDR3 length equals 15 residues. The CDR3 region is CASSQDRRGSYEQYF. CDR3 DNA: TGTGCCAGCAGCCAAGATAGGAGGGGGTCGTACGAGCAGTACTTC.

The rearrangement links TRBV12-3 or TRBV12-4 to TRBJ2-1; 12 bases match TRBD2. This CDR3 has 13 residues. The J segment lost 14 bases and the V segment lost 6 bases, leaving 8 bases of the junction unmatched. CDR3 nucleotides: TGTGCCAGCAGACCCCGGACTAGCGGGATAAAGTTCTTC. Amino acid sequence: CASRPRTSGIKFF.

This clone has more than one count but fewer than ten. The chain employs TRBV2 and TRBJ1-5; D is perhaps TRBD1 (5 bases). This CDR3 is built from 14 residues. Germline V lookup: CDR1 SNHLY, CDR2 FYNNEI. Between the trimmed V and J ends, which lost 5 bases and 11 bases, there was a span of 19 bases. CDR3 sequence reads: CASSPGDGPRAQHF. CDR3 sequence (DNA): TGTGCCAGCAGTCCTGGGGACGGGCCCAGGGCCCAGCATTTT.

The V and J genes are TRBV13 and TRBJ2-2; the match to TRBD2 covers 7 bases. Germline V gene lookup returns CDR1 PRHDT and CDR2 FYEKMQ (reference sequence). CDR3 size: 14 residues. The V gene end was trimmed by 5 bases and the J gene end by 6 bases; junction bases not matched to a gene: 6. CDR3 coding DNA: TGTGCCAGCAGCGTGGGAGGGCGGTCCGGGGAGCTGTTTTTT. Protein: CASSVGGRSGELFF.

This chain connects TRBV7-9 to TRBJ2-7; TRBD1 agrees at 7 bases. This CDR3 region has 14 residues. The germline V gene has CDR1 SEHNR and CDR2 FQNEAQ (reference sequence). V was pared by 5 bases and J by 4 bases, with 8 bases of the junction left unmatched. The CDR3 nucleotides are TGTGCCAGCAGCACCTGGGACAGATTATACGAGCAGTACTTC. Encoded protein: CASSTWDRLYEQYF.

This rearrangement joins TRBV15 to TRBJ2-7; maybe TRBD1 (6 bases). The germline V gene encodes CDR1 LNHNV and CDR2 YYDKDF (reference sequence). Trimming took 4 bases from V and 2 from J, leaving 15 bases between them. This CDR3 has 15 amino acids. CDR3 region: CATSTPGHLPYEQYF. CDR3 DNA: TGTGCCACCAGCACGCCGGGACATCTCCCCTACGAGCAGTACTTC.

The V gene is TRBV2, the J gene TRBJ2-6, with D uncertain. The CDR3 consists of 15 residues. Between the trimmed V and J ends, which lost 9 bases and 0 bases, there was a span of 12 bases. CDR1 is SNHLY, CDR2 FYNNEI, per germline. The CDR3 DNA reads as TGTGCCAGGGGGTCTGGAGTCTCTGGGGCCAACGTCCTGACTTTC. As protein: CARGSGVSGANVLTF.

The chain has TRBV2 and TRBJ2-7, with TRBD2 matching 15 bases. Trimming removed 6 bases from V and 2 bases from J; junction bases left unmatched: 5. CDR3 size: 16 residues. CDR1 and CDR2 from the germline V gene are SNHLY and FYNNEI. The chain's CDR3 is CASREGLAGGAYEQYF. In DNA form, the CDR3 reads TGTGCCAGCAGGGAGGGACTAGCGGGAGGCGCCTACGAGCAGTACTTC.

The chain joins TRBV5-6 to TRBJ2-5; 7 bases fit TRBD2. The junction had 7 bases not matched to a gene; V was cut back by 0 bases and J by 2 bases. This CDR3 comprises 16 residues. The germline gives CDR1 SGHDT, CDR2 YYEEEE. The CDR3 sequence is CASSLDPSGKQETQYF. The CDR3 DNA follows: TGTGCCAGCAGCTTGGATCCTAGCGGAAAGCAAGAGACCCAGTACTTC.

V gene TRBV4-1 combines with J gene TRBJ1-2; D is perhaps TRBD1 (6 bases). This CDR3 is built from 14 residues. V was clipped by 0 bases and J by 5 bases, with 10 bases between them. Germline CDR1 and CDR2: MGHRA and YSYEKL. Here the CDR3 reads CASSQEQGSYGYTF. CDR3 bases: TGCGCCAGCAGCCAAGAACAGGGTAGTTATGGCTACACCTTC.

The CDR3 protein is CASSWGRSTNEKLFF. DNA for the CDR3: TGTGCCAGCAGCTGGGGGAGGAGCACTAATGAAAAACTGTTTTTT. This sequence joins TRBV11-3 and TRBJ1-4; possibly TRBD1 for D (5 bases). This CDR3 is built from 15 residues. The V and J ends lost 4 bases and 2 bases respectively, with 11 bases between them. From germline, CDR1 is SGHNT and CDR2 YENEEA.

This clone occurred once. V and J are TRBV28 and TRBJ2-7, with TRBD2 matching over 10 bases. Germline V gene sequence: CDR1 MDHEN, CDR2 SYDVKM. This CDR3 is built from 15 residues. V dropped 8 bases and J dropped 1; count of bases not matched to a gene: 8. CDR3: CASSRGLAVSYEQYF. In DNA form, the CDR3 reads TGTGCCAGCTCCAGAGGACTAGCGGTATCCTACGAGCAGTACTTC.

Of note for this clone: Distinct nucleotide sequences in the sample also encode this CDR3. The chain has TRBV5-1 and TRBJ1-4; 8 bases are shared with TRBD1. From germline, CDR1 is SGHRS and CDR2 YFSETQ. CDR3 length: 14 amino acids. Trimming cost V 4 bases and J 8 bases; bases outside gene matches: 7. The CDR3 sequence is CASSLGQGREKLFF. For the CDR3, the DNA is TGCGCCAGCAGCCTCGGACAGGGTAGAGAAAAACTGTTTTTT.

V is TRBV6-6 and J is TRBJ2-5; D unresolved. Germline-derived CDR1 and CDR2 are MNHNY and SVGAGI (reference sequence). V lost 6 bases and J 4 bases, leaving 9 bases between the germline ends. CDR3 size: 12 residues. For the CDR3, the DNA is TGTGCCAGCAGCGAGCGCCCAGAGACCCAGTACTTC. This encodes CASSERPETQYF.

V usage is TRBV29-1 and J usage is TRBJ2-3; perhaps TRBD1 as D (7 bases). The CDR3 is 14 residues long. CDR1 and CDR2 from the germline V gene are SQVTM and ANQGSEA. Deletions cut 5 bases from V and 1 base from J, with 13 bases between. The CDR3: CSVLTGEGTDTQYF. The DNA for the CDR3 is TGCAGCGTTCTTACAGGGGAGGGCACAGATACGCAGTATTTT.

The chain has TRBV6-4 and TRBJ2-2; D uncertain. The germline CDR1 and CDR2 sequences are MRHNA and SNTAGT. V lost 2 bases and J 1 base, leaving 5 bases between the germline ends. This CDR3 has 14 amino acids. CDR3 coding DNA: TGTGCCAGCAGTGACCGGGTGAACACCGGGGAGCTGTTTTTT. Translation: CASSDRVNTGELFF.

The count of this clone is one. The CDR3 coding sequence is TGCGCCAGCACCCTTTTACGACAAGAGACCCAGTACTTC. As protein: CASTLLRQETQYF. This chain uses TRBV5-1 with TRBJ2-5; no definite D call. The CDR3 contains 13 residues. V dropped 6 bases and J dropped 2 bases, with 11 bases sitting between them. Germline assignment: CDR1 SGHRS and CDR2 YFSETQ.

The chain employs TRBV3-1 (or the pseudogene TRBV3-2) and TRBJ1-1, with D hard to call. V was cut by 6 bases and J by 1 base, with 9 bases left in between. This CDR3 region has 13 residues. Looked up from germline, CDR1 is LGHDT and CDR2 is YNNKEL (reference sequence). DNA of the CDR3: TGTGCCAGCAGACCGGGATCGAACACTGAAGCTTTCTTT. Translation gives CASRPGSNTEAFF.

V and J are TRBV29-1 and TRBJ2-1; 14 bases are a match to TRBD2. The CDR3 length is 16 residues. V trimming: 1 base; J trimming: 5 bases; junction bases outside the gene matches: 4. Germline V gene data show CDR1 as SQVTM and CDR2 as ANQGSEA. CDR3: CSVEVLTSGGDNEQFF. The CDR3 nucleotides are TGCAGCGTTGAAGTTCTGACTAGCGGGGGGGACAATGAGCAGTTCTTC.

V is TRBV4-1 and J is TRBJ1-6; 7 bases are shared with TRBD1. The CDR3 covers 15 residues. The V gene end was trimmed by 0 bases and the J gene end by 9 bases; junction bases not matched to a gene: 5. The V gene's germline CDR1 is MGHRA and CDR2 YSYEKL. Written as DNA, the CDR3 is TGCGCCAGCAGCCAAGATCAGACAGGGTCTTCACCCCTCCACTTT. Protein product: CASSQDQTGSSPLHF.

The chain recombines TRBV30 with TRBJ2-4; 8 bases map to TRBD2. Germline-derived CDR1 and CDR2 are GTSNPN and SVGIG (reference sequence). This CDR3 contains 14 residues. Trimming took 0 bases from V and 6 from J; bases not matched to a gene: 4. For the CDR3, the DNA is TGTGCCTGGAGTGTCGGGGGGGCCCTAAACATTCAGTACTTC. Translated: CAWSVGGALNIQYF.